This is a list of T cell receptor beta chains from one sample in a study of blood T cell repertoires in COVID-19. The method was immunoSEQ multiplex PCR; TCRdb's version includes in-frame clones alone and lacks a portion of them. In the table there are about 480,000 clones, about nine tenths of which are singletons. What was sequenced was PBMCs or T cells enriched from blood (not recorded which). The origin of the receptors is a woman aged 55-70 years who had recovered from COVID-19. CDR3s include the opening cysteine and the closing phenylalanine or tryptophan. D genes are given only for firm matches. Clone size appears in some rows only: once, few, many, or a class for an expanded clone.

>NA|TRBV6-6|NA|TRBJ2-3
TGTGCCACCTCCTGGGGGGGCACAGATACGCAGTATTTT
CATSWGGTDTQYF
>NA|TRBV2|once|TRBJ2-1
TGTGCCAGCAGCGCCGACAGGAGCTCCTACAATGAGCAGTTCTTC
CASSADRSSYNEQFF
>NA|TRBV5-5|NA|TRBJ2-3
TGTGCCAGCAGCTTGGCAGGGGTCCCCACAGATACGCAGTATTTT
CASSLAGVPTDTQYF
>TRBD1|TRBV5-8|NA|TRBJ1-2
TGTGCCAGCAGCCGCGCCGGGACAGGGGGTAACTATGGCTACACCTTC
CASSRAGTGGNYGYTF
>TRBD1|TRBV2|NA|TRBJ1-6
TGTGCCAGCAGTGTCAGGACAGGGGAAGATTCACCCCTCCACTTT
CASSVRTGEDSPLHF
>NA|TRBV19|few|TRBJ1-1
TGTGCCAGTAGACTTTCGAACACTGAAGCTTTCTTT
CASRLSNTEAFF
>TRBD2|TRBV28|once|TRBJ2-2
TGTGCCAGTTTCGCGGGGGGGCGTTTAAACACCGGGGAGCTGTTTTTT
CASFAGGRLNTGELFF
>TRBD2|TRBV24-1|NA|TRBJ2-2
TGTGCCACCAGTGATCCAGGGACTAGCGGGGGAAGGACCGGGGAGCTGTTTTTT
CATSDPGTSGGRTGELFF
>NA|TRBV12-3/TRBV12-4|NA|TRBJ1-1
TGTGCCAGCAGATATACAGGAGAAGCTTTCTTT
CASRYTGEAFF
>TRBD1|TRBV5-1|NA|TRBJ1-1
TGCGCCAGCAGCTTTTGGACAGGGATGAACACTGAAGCTTTCTTT
CASSFWTGMNTEAFF
>NA|TRBV2|NA|TRBJ1-5
TGTGCCAGCAGCTTACAGGGCGTTGGCAATCAGCCCCAGCATTTT
CASSLQGVGNQPQHF
>TRBD1|TRBV5-1|NA|TRBJ1-4
TGCGCCAGCACCTTGTACCCCGACAGGGCGACAACTAATGAAAAACTGTTTTTT
CASTLYPDRATTNEKLFF
>TRBD1|TRBV10-1|NA|TRBJ2-3
TGCGCCAGCAGCGTCTCCGGGACAGGGGGTGAAGATACGCAGTATTTT
CASSVSGTGGEDTQYF
>NA|TRBV27|NA|TRBJ1-6
TGTGCCAGCAGTTTGGGGGGAACCTATAATTCACCCCTCCACTTT
CASSLGGTYNSPLHF
>NA|TRBV2|NA|TRBJ2-3
TGTGCCAGCAGTGGTGGGGCGGGGTCTAGCACAGATACGCAGTATTTT
CASSGGAGSSTDTQYF
>NA|TRBV3-1/TRBV3-2|once|TRBJ1-1
TGTGCCAGCAGCCATAGGGAGCCCGGTACTGAAGCTTTCTTT
CASSHREPGTEAFF
>TRBD1|TRBV5-1|NA|TRBJ1-4
TGCGCCAGCAGCGCGGACGTCGGGACAGAGGTGGAAAAACTGTTTTTT
CASSADVGTEVEKLFF
>NA|TRBV3-1/TRBV3-2|NA|TRBJ2-2
TGTGCCAGCAGCCCGCGGGACTCCAACACCGGGGAGCTGTTTTTT
CASSPRDSNTGELFF
>NA|TRBV7-2|NA|TRBJ2-3
TGTGCCAGCAGCTTCGGCGGGCTTAGCACAGATACGCAGTATTTT
CASSFGGLSTDTQYF
>TRBD1|TRBV3-1/TRBV3-2|NA|TRBJ1-6
TGTGCCAGCAGCCAAGGCATGGCAGGGGGCATCAGTAATTCACCCCTCCACTTT
CASSQGMAGGISNSPLHF
>NA|TRBV2|NA|TRBJ1-2
TGTGCCAGCAGTGGCAGCGGGAACTATGGCTACACCTTC
CASSGSGNYGYTF
>NA|TRBV7-9|NA|TRBJ1-4
TGTGCCAGCAGCTTAGCAAGACAGCTTGGTGAAAAACTGTTTTTT
CASSLARQLGEKLFF
>TRBD1|TRBV11-3|NA|TRBJ1-4
TGTGCCAGCAGCTTCGGGGCCTCCGGGACAGGAAATGAAAAACTGTTTTTT
CASSFGASGTGNEKLFF
>NA|TRBV5-1|NA|TRBJ1-6
TGCGCCAGCAGCTTGGAAGGGGTAGTCGGCTCACCCCTCCACTTT
CASSLEGVVGSPLHF
>NA|TRBV6-5|NA|TRBJ1-3
TGTGCCAGCACGGCAGGGCGAGAAGCTGGAAACACCATATATTTT
CASTAGREAGNTIYF
>NA|TRBV5-1|few|TRBJ2-7
TGCGCCAGCAGAATAACCGGAGCATCCGAGGACGAGCAGTACTTC
CASRITGASEDEQYF
>NA|TRBV7-6|NA|TRBJ1-5
TGTGCCAGCAGCTTGGGTGGAGGAAATAGCAATCAGCCCCAGCATTTT
CASSLGGGNSNQPQHF
>NA|TRBV21-1|NA|TRBJ1-2
TGTGCCAGCAGCAAAGAGGGGGACAGGGGTGCTGGCTACACCTTC
CASSKEGDRGAGYTF
>NA|TRBV9|NA|TRBJ2-1
TGTGCCAGCAGCTCCCCTAAGTTGCGCGAGCAGTTCTTC
CASSSPKLREQFF
>NA|TRBV28|once|TRBJ1-1
TGTGCCAGCAGTACACCCCAGACAGTGAACACTGAAGCTTTCTTT
CASSTPQTVNTEAFF
>TRBD2|TRBV10-1|NA|TRBJ2-2
TGCGCCAGCAGTGAAAAGCGGGGGTGGACCGGGGAGCTGTTTTTT
CASSEKRGWTGELFF
>TRBD1|TRBV4-1|NA|TRBJ2-3
TGCGCCAGCAGCCGGGACAGAAGCACAGATACGCAGTATTTT
CASSRDRSTDTQYF
>NA|TRBV2|NA|TRBJ1-3
TGTGCCAGCAGAAACACAGGGAGCTCTGGAAACACCATATATTTT
CASRNTGSSGNTIYF
>NA|TRBV2|once|TRBJ2-3
TGTGCCAGCAGTGATTCGGGGGGCACAGATACGCAGTATTTT
CASSDSGGTDTQYF
>TRBD2|TRBV3-1/TRBV3-2|NA|TRBJ2-1
TGTGCCAGCAGCCAAGGTAGGAGCGGGGGGGCAAGTGAGCAGTTCTTC
CASSQGRSGGASEQFF
>TRBD2|TRBV6-2/TRBV6-3|NA|TRBJ2-1
TGTGCCAGCAGTTACGGCGCTAGCGGGGGGAAGAATGAGCAGTTCTTC
CASSYGASGGKNEQFF
>TRBD1|TRBV27|few|TRBJ1-4
TGTGCCAGCAGTTTATCCGGGACAGGTGTTAATGAAAAACTGTTTTTT
CASSLSGTGVNEKLFF
>TRBD1|TRBV6-5|NA|TRBJ1-2
TGTGCCAGCAGTTACTCGCAGGGGGGCCATGGCTACACCTTC
CASSYSQGGHGYTF
>TRBD2|TRBV5-1|NA|TRBJ2-3
TGCGCCAGCAGCTTAGCGGGGGGCCCAGATACGCAGTATTTT
CASSLAGGPDTQYF
>TRBD1|TRBV4-2|NA|TRBJ2-1
TGTGCCAGCAGCCAAGGGGTCCCCGGGACAGGTCCCTACAATGAGCAGTTCTTC
CASSQGVPGTGPYNEQFF
>NA|TRBV4-1|few|TRBJ1-2
TGCGCCAGCAGCCCGGGAGGGACGAACCATGGCTACACCTTC
CASSPGGTNHGYTF
>TRBD1|TRBV5-4|NA|TRBJ1-4
TGTGCCAGCAGCCGGGACAGGGATGAAAAACTGTTTTTT
CASSRDRDEKLFF
>NA|TRBV5-1|NA|TRBJ1-1
TGCGCCAGCAGCGTCCCGGGCACTGAAGCTTTCTTT
CASSVPGTEAFF
>TRBD1|TRBV5-1|NA|TRBJ1-2
TGCGCCAGCAGCTTGGCCACAGGGGGCAATGGCTACACCTTC
CASSLATGGNGYTF
>NA|TRBV5-6|NA|TRBJ2-3
TGTGCCAGCAGCCTCCGACTGAGCACAGATACGCAGTATTTT
CASSLRLSTDTQYF
>TRBD1|TRBV5-1|NA|TRBJ2-1
TGCGCCAGCAGCCTGGCGACAGGGGGCCTCTCCTACAATGAGCAGTTCTTC
CASSLATGGLSYNEQFF
>TRBD1|TRBV5-1|NA|TRBJ1-2
TGCGCCAGCAGCTTGGACAGGGGGGACGGCTACACCTTC
CASSLDRGDGYTF
>TRBD1|TRBV5-4|NA|TRBJ1-1
TGTGCCAGCAGCTTGAGGACCGGGACAGTGAACACTGAAGCTTTCTTT
CASSLRTGTVNTEAFF
>TRBD1|TRBV27|NA|TRBJ2-1
TGTGCCAGCAGACAAGACAGGGTAAACAATGAGCAGTTCTTC
CASRQDRVNNEQFF
>TRBD2|TRBV19|NA|TRBJ2-2
TGTGCCAGTTACCCCGGGACTAGCGTGTTCAACACCGGGGAGCTGTTTTTT
CASYPGTSVFNTGELFF
>TRBD1|TRBV3-1/TRBV3-2|NA|TRBJ2-2
TGTGCCAGCAGCCAAGGCCGGGACAGGGCCTACACCGGGGAGCTGTTTTTT
CASSQGRDRAYTGELFF
>TRBD1|TRBV11-2|NA|TRBJ2-2
TGTGCCAGCAGCGCCCTCCGAGGGGACAGGGGCGACACCGGGGAGCTGTTTTTT
CASSALRGDRGDTGELFF
>TRBD2|TRBV2|NA|TRBJ2-3
TGTGCCAGCAGCGGACTAGTCCGCACAGATACGCAGTATTTT
CASSGLVRTDTQYF
>NA|TRBV2|NA|TRBJ1-5
TGTGCCAGCACAGGGGAGGGGGGTGGCAATCAGCCCCAGCATTTT
CASTGEGGGNQPQHF
>TRBD1|TRBV6-5|NA|TRBJ1-5
TGTGCCAGCAGTCTGACAGGGCTAAGCAATCAGCCCCAGCATTTT
CASSLTGLSNQPQHF
>TRBD1|TRBV4-1|NA|TRBJ2-3
TGCGCCAGCAGCCGCGACAGGGTAGCGTCTGATACGCAGTATTTT
CASSRDRVASDTQYF
>TRBD1|TRBV7-9|NA|TRBJ1-2
TGTGCCAGCAGCCTCGGACAGGGCTATGGCTACACCTTC
CASSLGQGYGYTF
>TRBD1|TRBV2|NA|TRBJ1-5
TGTGCCAGCAGGAAGTCCACAGGGGGCACTCAGCCCCAGCATTTT
CASRKSTGGTQPQHF
>TRBD2|TRBV5-1|NA|TRBJ2-1
TGCGCCAGCAGCTTGACTAGCGGGGTTTACAATGAGCAGTTCTTC
CASSLTSGVYNEQFF